This entry features one TCR beta chain sequence. The antigen is unknown. TCRdb's copy holds only in-frame clones and misses some; the assay was immunoSEQ multiplex PCR. The sample includes 50,000 to 60,000 clones, approximately 87% of them seen just once. These data belong to a study of cytotoxic CD8 clonotypes in ibrutinib-treated CLL. Study results and caveats: The times at which samples were taken varied between sustained-remission and progressing patients.

CDR3 length: 14 residues. Germline V gene sequence: CDR1 SEHNR, CDR2 FQNEAQ (reference sequence). V was clipped by 5 bases and J by 8 bases, with 15 bases between them. The sequence derives from a human donor with chronic lymphocytic leukemia. This sample comprised PBMCs, obtained after 24 months of ibrutinib treatment. The chain couples TRBV7-9 to TRBJ1-4; maybe TRBD1 (5 bases). The chain's CDR3 is CASSPGTEGEKLFF. The DNA of the CDR3 is TGTGCCAGCAGCCCCGGGACCGAGGGCGAAAAACTGTTTTTT.